The clone carrying this T cell receptor (beta chain) was observed a handful of times. Its matching antigen is unknown. Multiplex touch-down PCR with TRB-A/B primers amplified rearranged V-D-J TRB sequences. TCRdb re-derived calls from the multiplex PCR reads in MiXCR, one entry per CDR3 protein. In the table there are around 2,000 distinct CDR3 sequences, less than 35% of which are singletons. The template was genomic DNA from peripheral blood, not RNA. The data stem from a study of T cell repertoires in aging, cancer and after chemotherapy. Turning to the study itself: Donor ages fell into six groups from 30 or younger up to 70 or older. The whole study produced a dataset of roughly 8.8 million TCR reads. Pre- and post-chemotherapy samples were paired from chronic lymphocytic leukemia patients treated with fludarabine- or bendamustine-based regimens. Study-level results: Loss of evenness, beyond lost richness, contributed to age-related TCR diversity decline in cancer patients.

Sequencing was performed on blood. This TCR came from a human donor with a blood cancer.

The CDR3 DNA sequence: TGCGCCAGCAGCCCTAACCCCAGGGCTGGGGCCAACGTCCTGACTTTC. Protein: CASSPNPRAGANVLTF. This chain joins TRBV4-1 and TRBJ2-6, with D possibly TRBD1 on 5 matching bases. V was trimmed by 4 bases and J by 2 bases, leaving 12 bases between them. The CDR3 covers 16 residues. Germline CDR1 MGHRA, CDR2 YSYEKL.